These 14 T cell receptor beta chains were all obtained from the same sample, sequenced in a study of molecular identifiers for immune sequencing clone quantification (dated by TCRdb to 2016 to 2019). Receptor libraries were prepared by PCR. Sequencing relied on an Illumina HiSeq 4000. TCRdb applied fastp at Q25 and MiXCR to the public reads, then kept only in-frame beta chains. Identical CDR3 proteins give one entry, which carries the most common genes and DNA. Here the sample has fewer than 350,000 distinct CDR3 sequences; around a fifth occur a single time. The top ten clonotypes cover approximately 0.83% of the sample. Sequenced: naive CD8+ T cells from blood, with Jurkat cell RNA spiked in. The cell subset or site label here, explained by the study, means: FACS-sorted CD8+CD4-CCR7+CD45RA+ naive T cells. The receptor set was obtained from a human donor in good health. Some libraries in this study had Jurkat cell RNA spiked in.

This clonotype was counted ten times or more. V is TRBV2 and J is TRBJ2-3; no clear D gene. Trimming removed 1 base from V and 2 bases from J, with 10 bases in between. The V gene's germline CDR1 is SNHLY and CDR2 FYNNEI. This CDR3 spans 15 amino acids. CDR3 protein: CASSEDGSPTDTQYF. The CDR3, as DNA: TGTGCCAGCAGTGAAGACGGCAGCCCCACAGATACGCAGTATTTT.

This clonotype was observed at least ten times. This chain joins TRBV2 and TRBJ2-3; 11 bases map to TRBD2. Per the germline V gene, CDR1 is SNHLY and CDR2 is FYNNEI. The CDR3 spans 16 residues. Trimming took 5 bases from V and 0 from J; bases not matched to a gene: 4. CDR3 DNA: TGTGCCAGCAGTCCAAGACTAGCGGGGAGCACAGATACGCAGTATTTT. Translating gives CASSPRLAGSTDTQYF.

Worth noting for this clonotype: A much more abundant neighbour one base away suggests this may be a read error. The gene calls are TRBV27 and TRBJ2-1, with no clear D. The germline V gene has CDR1 MNHEY and CDR2 SMNVEV (reference sequence). Trimming removed 8 bases at V and 0 bases at J, with 17 bases between. There are 16 residues in the CDR3. CDR3: CASGPPRVLSYNEQFF. The DNA for the CDR3 is TGTGCCAGCGGTCCCCCCCGCGTCCTCTCCTACAATGAGCAGTTCTTC.

Note on this clonotype: A single base separates this from a much larger clone, so it may be a read error. This chain links TRBV9 with TRBJ2-5; 10 nucleotides agree with TRBD2. Germline V gene lookup returns CDR1 SGDLS and CDR2 YYNGEE. This CDR3 contains 15 residues. V dropped 2 bases and J dropped 4; count of bases not matched to a gene: 5. The CDR3, as DNA: TGTGCCAGCAGCGTCGGGACTAGCGTACGAGAGACCCAGTACTTC. This sequence encodes CASSVGTSVRETQYF.

This clonotype showed up just a few times. CDR3 loop: CAWSKTGGTEAFF. The CDR3 DNA reads as TGTGCCTGGAGCAAGACAGGGGGGACTGAAGCTTTCTTT. J is TRBJ1-1 and V is TRBV30, with 9 nucleotides matching TRBD1. The germline V gene has CDR1 GTSNPN and CDR2 SVGIG (reference sequence). Germline trimming cut 3 bases from V and 5 bases from J; bases unmatched to any gene: 4. This CDR3 is 13 amino acids long.

The sample holds many counts of this clonotype. The V gene is TRBV12-3 or TRBV12-4, the J gene TRBJ2-3; 9 positions agree with TRBD2. The CDR3 contains 15 residues. V trimming: 6 bases; J trimming: 4 bases; junction bases outside the gene matches: 8. The CDR3 DNA reads TGTGCCAGCAGCTATAGCGGGAGTCCCCCAGATACGCAGTATTTT. Its translation is CASSYSGSPPDTQYF.

This clonotype has ten or more counts. J is TRBJ1-6 and V is TRBV5-6; unclear D gene. Germline V lookup: CDR1 SGHDT, CDR2 YYEEEE. V lost 0 bases to trimming and J lost 9 bases, with 13 bases between them. The CDR3 has 15 amino acids. As DNA, the CDR3 is TGTGCCAGCAGCTTGGACCCACGATACAGTTCACCCCTCCACTTT. This sequence encodes CASSLDPRYSSPLHF. The full variable domain, its missing parts supplied by reference TRBV5-6 and TRBJ1-6, is DAGVTQSPTHLIKTRGQQVTLRCSPKSGHDTVSWYQQALGQGPQFIFQYYEEEERQRGNFPDRFSGHQFPNYSSELNVNALLLGDSALYLCASSLDPRYSSPLHFGNGTRLTVT.

This clonotype was found once. A read error may be the cause here, since a much bigger clone is one base away. The chain couples TRBV7-9 to TRBJ2-3, with D unresolved. The CDR3 has 16 amino acids. Between the trimmed V and J ends, which lost 2 bases and 3 bases, there was a span of 15 bases. CDR1 and CDR2 (germline): SEHNR, FQNEAQ (reference sequence). CDR3 nucleotides: TGTGCCAGCAGCTTAAAAAGGTCCGAAGATACAGATACGCAGTATTTT. Translated, it gives CASSLKRSEDTDTQYF.

The V call is TRBV19, the J call TRBJ2-2, with 11 bases identical to TRBD1. Trimming took 5 bases from V and 1 from J; bases not matched to a gene: 15. Per the germline V gene, CDR1 is LNHDA and CDR2 is SQIVND (reference sequence). The CDR3 spans 20 residues. The CDR3, as DNA: TGTGCCAGTAGTGTGAGCTACAGGGACAGGGGGAACAGGAACACCGGGGAGCTGTTTTTT. This encodes CASSVSYRDRGNRNTGELFF.

The table lists this clonotype with a few counts. V is TRBV25-1 and J is TRBJ2-5; D perhaps matches TRBD2 (6 bases). The CDR3 is made up of 15 amino acids. The germline V gene encodes CDR1 MGHDK and CDR2 SYGVNS. The germline V and J ends were trimmed by 3 bases and 4 bases, with 15 bases remaining between them. CDR3 DNA: TGTGCCAGCAGTGACCCCGGAGGGGTCCCAGAGACCCAGTACTTC. It codes for CASSDPGGVPETQYF.

In the case of this clonotype: The junction differs from germline at one of its ends, possibly a read error. This chain joins TRBV10-3 and TRBJ2-7; 8 bases fit TRBD2. This CDR3 has 11 amino acids. Germline V gene sequence: CDR1 ENHRY, CDR2 SYGVKD. CDR3 loop: CAISAGRGMPF. Here the CDR3 DNA reads TGTGCCATCAGTGCCGGGAGGGGGATGCCCTTC.

This clonotype was counted at least ten times. The chain combines TRBV7-9 with TRBJ2-3; 8 bases match TRBD1. This CDR3 comprises 17 residues. In germline, CDR1 is SEHNR, CDR2 FQNEAQ (reference sequence). The junction had 15 bases not matched to a gene; V was cut back by 4 bases and J by 6 bases. The CDR3 loop reads CASSSPRTGFFMDTQYF. CDR3 sequence (DNA): TGTGCCAGCAGCTCTCCCCGGACAGGGTTTTTTATGGATACGCAGTATTTT. The whole variable domain, filled in from reference TRBV7-9 and TRBJ2-3, reads DTGVSQNPRHKITKRGQNVTFRCDPISEHNRLYWYRQTLGQGPEFLTYFQNEAQLEKSRLLSDRFSAERPKGSFSTLEIQRTEQGDSAMYLCASSSPRTGFFMDTQYFGPGTRLTVL.

The sample holds a few counts of this clonotype. The gene calls are TRBV30 and TRBJ2-1, with 9 bases aligning to TRBD1. The CDR3 has 13 residues. V dropped 3 bases and J dropped 3; count of bases not matched to a gene: 0. CDR1 is GTSNPN, CDR2 SVGIG, per germline (reference sequence). The CDR3 DNA sequence: TGTGCCTGGAGGGACAGGGGCTACAATGAGCAGTTCTTC. Amino acid sequence: CAWRDRGYNEQFF.

Remarks on this clonotype: A read error may be the cause here, since a much bigger clone is one base away. The chain recombines TRBV20-1 with TRBJ2-3, with a tentative D call TRBD2 (5 bases). CDR1 and CDR2 from the germline V gene are DFQATT and SNEGSKA (reference sequence). The length of the CDR3 is 14 residues. CDR3 nucleotide sequence: TGCAGTACTAGTTTGACCGATTTGGCAGATACGCAGTATTTT. Amino acids: CSTSLTDLADTQYF.